Each of the 19 T cell receptor beta chains below was sequenced from the same sample in a study of blood T cell repertoires in COVID-19. TCRdb keeps only in-frame clones here, not all; method: immunoSEQ multiplex PCR. The sample yields under 250,000 clones, 86% seen once. Sequencing input: peripheral blood. Source of these receptors: a man in his fifties or sixties with acute or convalescent COVID-19.

This sequence joins TRBV25-1 and TRBJ1-3; D ambiguous. This CDR3 comprises 12 residues. The V gene's germline CDR1 is MGHDK and CDR2 SYGVNS. V gave up 7 bases and J gave up 4 bases, with 8 bases separating them. The CDR3 here is CASTGVGNTIYF. As DNA, the CDR3 is TGTGCCAGCACCGGGGTGGGAAACACCATATATTTT.

This rearrangement joins TRBV12-5 to TRBJ2-1, with TRBD2 matching over 12 bases. Trimming at V came to 6 bases and at J to 8 bases, leaving 14 bases not matched to a gene. The CDR3 covers 17 residues. Germline loops: CDR1 LGHNT, CDR2 FRNRAP. In DNA, the CDR3 is TGTGCTAGTGGACCCGGACTAGCGGGAACCTTGGGCGATGAGCAGTTCTTC. This encodes CASGPGLAGTLGDEQFF.

This clone was seen once. The chain carries TRBV5-1 and TRBJ2-2; D gene ambiguous. The CDR3 has 15 amino acids. The germline gives CDR1 SGHRS, CDR2 YFSETQ. V was clipped by 1 base and J by 1 base, with 8 bases between them. CDR3: CASSLRVRNTGELFF. The CDR3 DNA sequence: TGCGCCAGCAGCTTGCGGGTCCGGAACACCGGGGAGCTGTTTTTT.

This chain connects TRBV3-1 (or the pseudogene TRBV3-2) to TRBJ2-1, with 7 bases that match TRBD2. V shed 4 bases, J shed 5 bases, and the junction held 2 bases outside the gene matches. The length of the CDR3 is 13 residues. In germline, CDR1 is LGHDT, CDR2 YNNKEL (reference sequence). The CDR3 DNA is TGTGCCAGCAGCCGCCTAGCGGACAATGAGCAGTTCTTC. This translates into CASSRLADNEQFF.

The chain uses TRBV28 and TRBJ2-7; TRBD1 matches at 11 bases. CDR3 length: 15 residues. The ends lost 5 bases at V and 6 bases at J; junction bases unmatched: 9. In germline, CDR1 is MDHEN, CDR2 SYDVKM. The DNA of the CDR3 is TGTGCCAGCAGTCTAGGGACAGGGGGTCTTCCCGAGCAGTACTTC. Translating it yields CASSLGTGGLPEQYF.

The rearrangement uses TRBV6-2 or TRBV6-3 and TRBJ2-7; a possible D gene is TRBD1 (6 bases). The CDR3 is 11 residues long. CDR1 is MNHEY, CDR2 SVGEGT, per germline. V lost 6 bases, J lost 4 bases, and 7 bases lay in between. As DNA, the CDR3 is TGTGCCAGCAGCAGGGGTTACGAGCAGTACTTC. Amino acid sequence: CASSRGYEQYF.

The V and J genes are TRBV6-5 and TRBJ2-1; 10 bases fit TRBD1. The CDR3 has 15 amino acids. Germline assignment: CDR1 MNHEY and CDR2 SVGAGI. The trim removed 5 bases at V and 4 bases at J, leaving 5 bases unmatched. Here the CDR3 DNA reads TGTGCCAGCAGTCGGGACAGGGGACATTACAATGAGCAGTTCTTC. Translation gives CASSRDRGHYNEQFF.

The V gene is TRBV7-9, the J gene TRBJ1-1; TRBD1 matches at 7 bases. The CDR3 contains 13 residues. CDR1 and CDR2 from the germline V gene are SEHNR and FQNEAQ (reference sequence). V was clipped by 4 bases and J by 11 bases; unmatched bases: 10. DNA of the CDR3: TGTGCCAGCAGCTATAATGCTCAGGGGGGTGCTTTCTTT. It encodes CASSYNAQGGAFF.

The V gene is TRBV6-2 or TRBV6-3, the J gene TRBJ2-3; 9 bases agree with TRBD1. Germline V gives CDR1 MNHEY, CDR2 SVGEGT. The CDR3 extends over 20 amino acids. V lost 3 bases to trimming and J lost 1 base; unmatched junction nucleotides: 17. Here the CDR3 DNA reads TGTGCCAGCAGTTATCACTCCGGGACAGGGAGGAGGTTGGGCACAGATACGCAGTATTTT. As protein: CASSYHSGTGRRLGTDTQYF.

This chain uses TRBV18 with TRBJ2-1; 10 bases map to TRBD1. The CDR3 spans 15 residues. The V and J ends lost 2 bases and 7 bases, in that order; junction bases with no gene match: 5. Germline-derived CDR1 and CDR2 are KGHSH and LQKENI. The CDR3 nucleotides are TGTGCCAGCTCACCAGGGACAGGGGAGGTAAATGAGCAGTTCTTC. It yields the protein CASSPGTGEVNEQFF.

This clone was observed a handful of times. V usage is TRBV7-2 and J usage is TRBJ2-1; possibly TRBD2 for D (6 bases). V was shortened by 5 bases and J by 4 bases, with 27 bases between the two germline ends. This CDR3 spans 19 amino acids. Germline loops: CDR1 SGHTA, CDR2 FQGNSA. For the CDR3, the DNA is TGTGCCAGCAGCACCCGGACTACCTATCGAAGACCTCAATACAATGAGCAGTTCTTC. This sequence encodes CASSTRTTYRRPQYNEQFF.

The chain couples TRBV7-5 to TRBJ2-1; TRBD2, as called in the table, went unchecked against the DNA. TRBV7-5 has pseudogene status. CDR3 length equals 18 residues. CDR3: CARSWSGSSGASYNEQFF. The CDR3 DNA sequence: TGTGCCAGAAGCTGGAGTGGGAGTAGCGGGGCCTCCTACAATGAGCAGTTCTTC.

The sample holds one count of this clone. The J gene is TRBJ2-2, the V gene TRBV19; 9 bases line up with TRBD1. Losses at the gene ends were 7 bases for V and 4 bases for J; bases not matched to a gene: 4. Germline V CDR1 and CDR2: LNHDA, SQIVND (reference sequence). CDR3 length: 14 amino acids. The DNA for the CDR3 is TGTGCCAGTATTAGACAGGGGGGCACCGGGGAGCTGTTTTTT. Its protein is CASIRQGGTGELFF.

This clone was counted once. Compared with germline, one end of the junction differs, possibly owing to a read error. DNA of the CDR3: TGTGCTAGCAGCTCCGGGGGGCTAGCGGGAGACCAGAAGACCCAGTACTTC. Translating gives CASSSGGLAGDQKTQYF. The rearrangement uses TRBV7-7 and TRBJ2-5, with 10 bases lining up with TRBD2. CDR3 length equals 17 residues. From germline, CDR1 is SSHAT and CDR2 FNYEAQ (reference sequence).

The chain joins TRBV7-9 to TRBJ1-2, with 7 bases that match TRBD1. V gave up 3 bases and J gave up 4 bases; unmatched junction bases: 5. CDR1 is SEHNR, CDR2 FQNEAQ, per germline (reference sequence). The length of the CDR3 is 14 residues. CDR3 residues: CASSLGQLIYGYTF. The CDR3 DNA is TGTGCCAGCAGCTTGGGACAGCTAATCTATGGCTACACCTTC.

The chain carries TRBV21-1 and TRBJ2-1; the table's D call TRBD2 went unverified against the DNA. TRBV21-1 has pseudogene status. The CDR3 is 16 residues long. CDR3 sequence reads: CASLKTGTRGNNEQFF. The CDR3 DNA reads as TGTGCCAGCCTCAAAACCGGGACTAGGGGGAACAATGAGCAGTTCTTC.

V usage is TRBV19 and J usage is TRBJ1-2, with TRBD1 matching over 11 bases. This CDR3 has 15 residues. V gave up 4 bases and J gave up 8 bases; unmatched junction bases: 9. Germline lookup yields CDR1 LNHDA and CDR2 SQIVND (reference sequence). The CDR3 loop is CASSTRTGGGSGYTF. The CDR3 nucleotides read TGTGCCAGTAGTACGAGGACAGGGGGCGGATCAGGCTACACCTTC.

This chain uses TRBV2 with TRBJ2-7, with 12 positions matching TRBD2. Germline lookup yields CDR1 SNHLY and CDR2 FYNNEI. The V gene end was trimmed by 6 bases and the J gene end by 4 bases; junction bases not matched to a gene: 7. The CDR3 is 15 residues long. The CDR3 coding sequence is TGTGCCAGCAGGGGAGGGACTAGCGGGCAGTACGAGCAGTACTTC. This codes for CASRGGTSGQYEQYF.

The chain recombines TRBV3-1 (or the pseudogene TRBV3-2) with TRBJ2-7, with 7 bases lining up with TRBD1. This CDR3 has 16 amino acids. With V trimmed by 0 bases and J by 4 bases, 9 bases remained unmatched. The germline gives CDR1 LGHDT, CDR2 YNNKEL (reference sequence). CDR3 sequence (DNA): TGTGCCAGCAGCCAAGATAAGAGGGGGCGCCCGTACGAGCAGTACTTC. Amino acids: CASSQDKRGRPYEQYF.